Listed here are 28 T cell receptor beta chains from one sample, sequenced in a study of CD8 T cells in Susac syndrome. Reverse transcription of about 0.45 to 1 ug RNA was carried out with random hexamers. TCRdb fed the immunoSEQ multiplex PCR reads into MiXCR, producing one record per CDR3 protein. The repertoire holds a few hundred thousand distinct CDR3 sequences, 89% seen once, with less than 0.2% in the top ten. Sample: CD8+ T cells from PBMCs. Receptors were obtained from a human donor with multiple sclerosis.

The chain carries TRBV7-9 and TRBJ1-2; D is unresolved. The CDR3 loop spans 13 amino acids. CDR1 is SEHNR and CDR2 is FQNEAQ in the germline V gene (reference sequence). The germline V and J ends were trimmed by 1 base and 8 bases, with 11 bases remaining between them. The CDR3 is CASSLGFDKGYTF. DNA of the CDR3: TGTGCCAGCAGCTTAGGGTTCGACAAGGGCTACACCTTC.

The CDR3 DNA reads TGTGCCAGCAGCTTGGCGGGTGAGAACACTGAAGCTTTCTTT. Its translation is CASSLAGENTEAFF. V is TRBV7-9 and J is TRBJ1-1; D gene ambiguous. The CDR3 extends over 14 amino acids. V was cut by 3 bases and J by 1 base, with 9 bases left in between. The V gene's germline CDR1 is SEHNR and CDR2 FQNEAQ (reference sequence).

This clonotype was found once. CDR3 protein: CASRADLEQYF. In DNA, the CDR3 is TGTGCCAGCAGGGCGGACCTGGAGCAGTACTTC. The gene calls are TRBV7-9 and TRBJ2-7; D not certain. This CDR3 region has 11 residues. Germline assignment: CDR1 SEHNR and CDR2 FQNEAQ (reference sequence). V was cut by 6 bases and J by 7 bases, with 10 bases left in between.

The rearrangement links TRBV6-5 to TRBJ2-1; D might be TRBD1 or TRBD2, each matching 5 bases. CDR1 and CDR2 (germline): MNHEY, SVGAGI. Trimming cost V 6 bases and J 4 bases, with 10 bases left between them. The CDR3 covers 13 residues. In nucleotides, the CDR3 is TGTGCCAGCAGGGGACCGGCTTACAATGAGCAGTTCTTC. This translates into CASRGPAYNEQFF.

The V call is TRBV6-2 or TRBV6-3, the J call TRBJ2-3; D is tentatively TRBD1 or TRBD2 (5 bases each). The CDR3 loop spans 14 amino acids. The germline V gene encodes CDR1 MNHEY and CDR2 SVGEGT. V was trimmed by 4 bases and J by 2 bases, leaving 10 bases between them. The DNA for the CDR3 is TGTGCCAGCAGTTTCGGGACCTCCACAGATACGCAGTATTTT. It is translated as CASSFGTSTDTQYF.

The chain recombines TRBV29-1 with TRBJ2-2; D is undetermined. This CDR3 has 14 amino acids. CDR1 and CDR2 (germline): SQVTM, ANQGSEA. V gave up 2 bases and J gave up 7 bases, with 14 bases separating them. In nucleotides, the CDR3 is TGCAGCGTTGAAAGTCAGCCTGACCTCGGGGAGCTGTTTTTT. Amino acids: CSVESQPDLGELFF.

The chain employs TRBV7-9 and TRBJ1-2, with D tentatively TRBD1 (6 bases). The germline CDR1 and CDR2 sequences are SEHNR and FQNEAQ (reference sequence). The CDR3 is 14 residues long. Trimming left V 4 bases short and J 2 bases short, with 11 bases between. CDR3 nucleotide sequence: TGTGCCAGCAGCTCCTGCCAGGGGAACTATGGCTACACCTTC. Its translation: CASSSCQGNYGYTF.

The chain combines TRBV4-2 with TRBJ2-5; 8 nucleotides match TRBD1. CDR1 is LGHNA and CDR2 is YNFKEQ in the germline V gene. V trimming: 0 bases; J trimming: 4 bases; junction bases outside the gene matches: 7. The CDR3 runs 16 residues. CDR3 sequence (DNA): TGTGCCAGCAGCCAAGATTTCGGTGGACAGGGAGAGACCCAGTACTTC. Residues: CASSQDFGGQGETQYF.

V gene TRBV29-1 combines with J gene TRBJ2-5, with 8 bases fitting TRBD2. The CDR3 is 16 residues long. The J segment lost 4 bases and the V segment lost 5 bases, leaving 15 bases of the junction unmatched. From germline, CDR1 is SQVTM and CDR2 ANQGSEA. Here the CDR3 DNA reads TGCAGCGTTCACATCCTAGGACGGGGGGGGCGAGAGACCCAGTACTTC. Translating it yields CSVHILGRGGRETQYF.

The CDR3 coding sequence is TGTGCCAGCAGTTCCCGGGACAGGGGCCTCTGGGAGCAGTACTTC. Its protein is CASSSRDRGLWEQYF. The chain joins TRBV6-5 to TRBJ2-7; 10 bases align to TRBD1. CDR3 size: 15 residues. Germline CDR1 and CDR2: MNHEY and SVGAGI. Germline trimming cut 4 bases from V and 7 bases from J; bases unmatched to any gene: 10.

The chain is built from TRBV9 and TRBJ2-4; D not certain. Trimming removed 3 bases from V and 5 bases from J, with 15 bases in between. Germline-derived CDR1 and CDR2 are SGDLS and YYNGEE. CDR3 length: 15 amino acids. Written as DNA, the CDR3 is TGTGCCAGCAGCGGCGGAAAAGGCGACCAAAACATTCAGTACTTC. Its protein product is CASSGGKGDQNIQYF.

The rearrangement links TRBV7-6 to TRBJ2-1; unclear D gene. V was cut by 0 bases and J by 13 bases, with 13 bases left in between. Germline CDR1 and CDR2: SGHVS and FNYEAQ. The CDR3 length is 13 residues. CDR3 bases: TGTGCCAGCAGCTTAGCGCTCCCCCGCGAACAGTTCTTC. It is translated as CASSLALPREQFF.

The V gene is TRBV2, the J gene TRBJ1-1; no firm D call. V was pared by 3 bases and J by 1 base, with 6 bases between. The CDR3 is 13 amino acids. Germline V lookup: CDR1 SNHLY, CDR2 FYNNEI. The CDR3 loop is CASSDPTNTEAFF. CDR3 sequence (DNA): TGTGCCAGCAGTGACCCGACGAACACTGAAGCTTTCTTT.

The V call is TRBV21-1, the J call TRBJ2-7; the D call of TRBD1 is as the table states it, not checked on the DNA. TRBV21-1 counts as a pseudogene. The CDR3 is made up of 15 amino acids. The CDR3 reads CASSNGQGGSYEQYF. The CDR3 DNA follows: TGTGCCAGCAGCAATGGACAGGGTGGGTCCTACGAGCAGTACTTC.

This chain links TRBV29-1 with TRBJ2-5; a weak D match, TRBD2 (6 bases). Germline V gives CDR1 SQVTM, CDR2 ANQGSEA. The CDR3 extends over 12 amino acids. The V end was cut by 7 bases, the J end by 4 bases, with 13 bases between. The CDR3 loop reads CSALGGTETQYF. DNA for the CDR3: TGCAGCGCTCTGGGCGGGACAGAGACCCAGTACTTC.

This chain joins TRBV4-1 and TRBJ1-2; weak D call: TRBD1 (5 bases). Germline lookup yields CDR1 MGHRA and CDR2 YSYEKL. The length of the CDR3 is 14 residues. V shed 4 bases and J shed 0 bases, with 9 bases lying between them. For the CDR3, the DNA is TGCGCCAGCAGCCGCGGGGGTGCTAACTATGGCTACACCTTC. Translation: CASSRGGANYGYTF.

This chain uses TRBV13 with TRBJ1-5; D not resolved. Per germline, CDR1 PRHDT and CDR2 FYEKMQ (reference sequence). The V and J ends lost 0 bases and 0 bases respectively, with 9 bases between them. This CDR3 has 16 amino acids. This CDR3 is CASSLGSAYSNQPQHF. The CDR3 DNA reads TGTGCCAGCAGCTTAGGCTCAGCTTATAGCAATCAGCCCCAGCATTTT.

The CDR3 DNA reads TGCGCCAGCAGCTCACAGGACTCTGGAAACACCATATATTTT. It specifies CASSSQDSGNTIYF. V is TRBV5-1 and J is TRBJ1-3, with D possibly matching TRBD1 (5 bases). This CDR3 is built from 14 residues. The V gene's germline CDR1 is SGHRS and CDR2 YFSETQ. Deletions cut 3 bases from V and 0 bases from J, with 7 bases between.

This clonotype was counted between two and nine times. V and J are TRBV19 and TRBJ2-7; tentatively, D is TRBD2 (5 bases). The germline V and J ends were trimmed by 0 bases and 2 bases, with 11 bases remaining between them. Germline assignment: CDR1 LNHDA and CDR2 SQIVND (reference sequence). This CDR3 comprises 15 residues. CDR3 sequence: CASSIDVRRAYEQYF. The CDR3 DNA is TGTGCCAGTAGTATAGACGTAAGGCGGGCCTACGAGCAGTACTTC.

This chain joins TRBV6-2 or TRBV6-3 and TRBJ2-1; 9 bases fit TRBD2. Trimming at V came to 5 bases and at J to 5 bases, leaving 7 bases not matched to a gene. CDR3 length: 15 amino acids. Germline CDR1 and CDR2: MNHEY and SVGEGT. CDR3 region: CASSAQRGAHNEQFF. In DNA, the CDR3 is TGTGCCAGCAGTGCCCAGCGGGGGGCCCACAATGAGCAGTTCTTC.

The chain couples TRBV6-1 to TRBJ1-6, with D unclear. Germline V gene data show CDR1 as MNHNS and CDR2 as SASEGT. The CDR3 consists of 17 residues. Trimming removed 3 bases at V and 7 bases at J, with 19 bases between. CDR3 DNA sequence: TGTGCCAGCAGTGAGGCTGCGGGAGCGTTTGGGAATTCACCCCTCCACTTT. Amino acid sequence: CASSEAAGAFGNSPLHF.

This clonotype was seen a few times. This chain joins TRBV7-2 and TRBJ1-2; possible D gene TRBD1, 6 bases. The CDR3 consists of 14 residues. The V gene's germline CDR1 is SGHTA and CDR2 FQGNSA. Deletions cut 4 bases from V and 4 bases from J, with 13 bases between. The CDR3 loop reads CASSSLDRSYGYTF. The CDR3 DNA follows: TGTGCCAGCAGCTCCCTTGACAGGTCCTATGGCTACACCTTC.

The CDR3 loop is CAVGRDYNEQFF. CDR3 in DNA: TGTGCCGTCGGCAGGGACTACAATGAGCAGTTCTTC. The chain carries TRBV27 and TRBJ2-1; perhaps TRBD1 as D (5 bases). The germline V gene encodes CDR1 MNHEY and CDR2 SMNVEV (reference sequence). CDR3 length: 12 amino acids. Trimming left V 11 bases short and J 3 bases short, with 11 bases between.

The rearrangement links TRBV7-9 to TRBJ2-7; perhaps TRBD1 as D (6 bases). Germline assignment: CDR1 SEHNR and CDR2 FQNEAQ (reference sequence). The CDR3 covers 10 residues. CDR3 amino acids: CASSHRASVV. The CDR3 DNA reads TGTGCCAGCAGCCACAGGGCCAGTGTAGTC.

The chain uses TRBV5-1 and TRBJ2-3; D unresolved. V was trimmed by 0 bases and J by 3 bases, leaving 5 bases between them. CDR3 length: 13 residues. Germline values: CDR1 SGHRS, CDR2 YFSETQ. Written as DNA, the CDR3 is TGCGCCAGCAGCTTGGAAACGACAGATACGCAGTATTTT. Its translation: CASSLETTDTQYF. The full variable domain, rest sourced from reference TRBV5-1 and TRBJ2-3, is KAGVTQTPRYLIKTRGQQVTLSCSPISGHRSVSWYQQTPGQGLQFLFEYFSETQRNKGNFPGRFSGRQFSNSRSEMNVSTLELGDSALYLCASSLETTDTQYFGPGTRLTVL.

As to this clonotype: A read error is likely, as this CDR3 ends without the conserved phenylalanine or tryptophan. V is TRBV6-4 and J is TRBJ2-6; possible D gene TRBD1, 6 bases. Germline V gene sequence: CDR1 MRHNA, CDR2 SNTAGT. This CDR3 is 15 amino acids long. V was cut by 6 bases and J by 0 bases, with 9 bases left in between. As DNA, the CDR3 is TGTGCCAGCAGCGAAGGGGGCTCTGGGGCCAACGTCCTGACTCTC. It specifies CASSEGGSGANVLTL.

J is TRBJ2-1 and V is TRBV30; 7 bases are a match to TRBD2. The junction had 6 bases not matched to a gene; V was cut back by 7 bases and J by 3 bases. Germline V lookup: CDR1 GTSNPN, CDR2 SVGIG (reference sequence). The CDR3 covers 13 residues. The CDR3 here is CAFARGDYNEQFF. CDR3 nucleotides: TGTGCCTTCGCACGGGGGGACTACAATGAGCAGTTCTTC.

The rearrangement links TRBV19 to TRBJ2-1; the D is unclear. Germline assignment: CDR1 LNHDA and CDR2 SQIVND (reference sequence). The CDR3 has 12 amino acids. Trimming left V 7 bases short and J 7 bases short, with 11 bases between. CDR3 bases: TGTGCCAGTAAAGGTAGTAAGAATGAGCAGTTCTTC. Its protein is CASKGSKNEQFF.